One sample yielded the 21 T cell receptor beta chains listed below, sequenced in a study of vaccination and CD4 T cells after COVID-19. Oncomine TCR Beta short-read sequencing was applied to DNA from cultured CD4+ T cells. Cultured CD4+ T cells were the source of extracted genomic DNA. One entry per CDR3 protein, called by TCRdb with MiXCR from the PCR reads. The table has thousands of distinct CDR3 sequences, more than 35% seen once. Treatment here: roughly 11-day PBMC culture with coronavirus spike peptide pools or control peptides (ViraFEST assay). These CD4+ T cells came from an unexposed donor, sampled before the COVID-19 pandemic (2011-2018). Their target antigens are unknown. The material sequenced was CD4+ T cells from blood, cultured in vitro. These receptors were collected from a human donor in good health.

This clonotype was seen a handful of times. The chain carries TRBV6-1 and TRBJ1-1; 7 nucleotides line up with TRBD1. The CDR3 totals 13 residues. Germline CDR1 MNHNS, CDR2 SASEGT. Trimming removed 5 bases from V and 2 bases from J; junction bases left unmatched: 2. CDR3 loop: CASSRGLNTEAFF. CDR3 nucleotides: TGTGCCAGCAGTAGGGGGCTTAACACTGAAGCTTTCTTT.

The J gene is TRBJ2-5, the V gene TRBV20-1; 14 positions match TRBD2. Per the germline V gene, CDR1 is DFQATT and CDR2 is SNEGSKA (reference sequence). V gave up 8 bases and J gave up 5 bases; unmatched junction bases: 13. This CDR3 is 16 amino acids long. The CDR3 DNA is TGCAGTATGTATGGGACTAGCGGGAGACTAAGGGAGACCCAGTACTTC. It encodes CSMYGTSGRLRETQYF.

The CDR3 reads CASSLVPGLAANTGELFF. DNA of the CDR3: TGTGCCAGCAGCTTGGTCCCTGGACTAGCGGCGAACACCGGGGAGCTGTTTTTT. V and J are TRBV5-6 and TRBJ2-2, with 10 bases lining up with TRBD2. The CDR3 spans 18 residues. CDR1 and CDR2 (germline): SGHDT, YYEEEE. After removal of 0 bases from V and 0 bases from J, the junction contained 5 bases not matched to a gene.

The chain combines TRBV18 with TRBJ1-2, with D unresolved. Germline V gene data show CDR1 as KGHSH and CDR2 as LQKENI. The CDR3 length is 13 residues. The V end lost 0 bases, the J end lost 4 bases, and 6 bases lay between the germline ends. CDR3 sequence: CASSPPGSYGYTF. The DNA of the CDR3 is TGTGCCAGCTCACCACCCGGCAGCTATGGCTACACCTTC. Looking up the rest from reference TRBV18 and TRBJ1-2 gives the full variable domain: NAGVMQNPRHLVRRRGQEARLRCSPMKGHSHVYWYRQLPEEGLKFMVYLQKENIIDESGMPKERFSAEFPKEGPSILRIQQVVRGDSAAYFCASSPPGSYGYTFGSGTRLTVV.

The chain couples TRBV19 to TRBJ2-7; D possibly corresponds to TRBD1 (6 bases). The V end was cut by 4 bases, the J end by 8 bases, with 15 bases between. This CDR3 spans 13 amino acids. Germline CDR1 reads LNHDA; CDR2 reads SQIVND (reference sequence). The CDR3 loop reads CASSTSTGNKQYF. In DNA form, the CDR3 reads TGTGCCAGTAGTACCTCAACAGGGAACAAGCAGTACTTC. Based on the CDR3 plus reference TRBV19 and TRBJ2-7, the full variable domain is DGGITQSPKYLFRKEGQNVTLSCEQNLNHDAMYWYRQDPGQGLRLIYYSQIVNDFQKGDIAEGYSVSREKKESFPLTVTSAQKNPTAFYLCASSTSTGNKQYFGPGTRLTVT.

This clonotype has a single count. The chain carries TRBV12-3 or TRBV12-4 and TRBJ1-5, with 7 bases lining up with TRBD1. With 1 base clipped from V and 7 bases from J, the junction kept 4 bases outside the gene matches. The CDR3 spans 14 residues. CDR3 DNA sequence: TGTGCCAGCAGTTTAGTCAGGGGGACCCAGCCCCAGCATTTT. Translating gives CASSLVRGTQPQHF.

The gene calls are TRBV5-4 and TRBJ2-7, with D perhaps matching TRBD1 or TRBD2 (5 bases each). CDR1 and CDR2 from the germline V gene are SGHNT and YYREEE (reference sequence). V was trimmed by 5 bases and J by 7 bases, leaving 16 bases between them. CDR3 length: 13 amino acids. CDR3 nucleotides: TGTGCCAGCAGTAGGGACCACTCGGGAGAGCAGTACTTC. This sequence encodes CASSRDHSGEQYF.

Only one count was recorded for this clonotype. The V and J genes are TRBV14 and TRBJ2-1, with TRBD2 matching over 10 bases. Germline V gives CDR1 SGHDN, CDR2 FVKESK. V was pared by 1 base and J by 4 bases, with 7 bases of the junction left unmatched. The length of the CDR3 is 17 residues. The CDR3 here is CASSQGAAGGHYNEQFF. Here the CDR3 DNA reads TGTGCCAGCAGCCAAGGGGCAGCGGGAGGGCATTACAATGAGCAGTTCTTC. Complete variable domain (other parts from reference TRBV14 and TRBJ2-1): EAGVTQFPSHSVIEKGQTVTLRCDPISGHDNLYWYRRVMGKEIKFLLHFVKESKQDESGMPNNRFLAERTGGTYSTLKVQPAELEDSGVYFCASSQGAAGGHYNEQFFGPGTRLTVL.

The rearrangement uses TRBV28 and TRBJ1-2; D ambiguous. Germline V gene sequence: CDR1 MDHEN, CDR2 SYDVKM. V was trimmed by 2 bases and J by 9 bases, leaving 13 bases between them. CDR3 size: 13 residues. The CDR3 region is CASSLGNGLRYTF. DNA for the CDR3: TGTGCCAGCAGTTTAGGGAACGGCTTGCGCTACACCTTC.

The rearrangement uses TRBV28 and TRBJ2-5, with D perhaps assigned TRBD1 or TRBD2 (5 bases each). The V end lost 10 bases, the J end lost 2 bases, and 17 bases lay between the germline ends. The CDR3 extends over 14 amino acids. The germline gives CDR1 MDHEN, CDR2 SYDVKM. The CDR3 nucleotides read TGTGCCATCTCATATGGGACGGGTCAAGAGACCCAGTACTTC. It codes for CAISYGTGQETQYF.

The rearrangement uses TRBV19 and TRBJ2-7; 10 positions agree with TRBD1. The CDR3 covers 13 residues. V was pared by 3 bases and J by 7 bases, with 3 bases of the junction left unmatched. Looked up from germline, CDR1 is LNHDA and CDR2 is SQIVND (reference sequence). CDR3 coding DNA: TGTGCCAGTAGTATCGACAGGGGGCTTGAGCAGTACTTC. Protein sequence: CASSIDRGLEQYF.

The V gene is TRBV20-1, the J gene TRBJ2-1; 7 bases align to TRBD2. V trimming: 0 bases; J trimming: 0 bases; junction bases outside the gene matches: 11. CDR3 length equals 18 residues. Germline loops: CDR1 DFQATT, CDR2 SNEGSKA (reference sequence). CDR3 nucleotide sequence: TGCAGTGCTAGAGATTTGGTAGCGGGCCTGAGCTCCTACAATGAGCAGTTCTTC. The encoded protein is CSARDLVAGLSSYNEQFF.

The sample holds a few counts of this clonotype. The chain joins TRBV2 to TRBJ1-2; D is unclear. This CDR3 is built from 14 residues. V lost 2 bases, J lost 3 bases, and 10 bases lay in between. Germline CDR1 SNHLY, CDR2 FYNNEI. CDR3 amino acids: CASSEISVDYGYTF. CDR3 DNA sequence: TGTGCCAGCAGTGAAATTTCGGTTGACTATGGCTACACCTTC.

This clonotype has only a few counts. This chain connects TRBV20-1 to TRBJ1-5; TRBD1 matches 7 bases. With 6 bases clipped from V and 5 bases from J, the junction kept 10 bases outside the gene matches. CDR1 and CDR2 from the germline V gene are DFQATT and SNEGSKA (reference sequence). The CDR3 has 14 residues. CDR3 loop: CSAQDYRGDQPQHF. CDR3 bases: TGCAGTGCCCAAGATTACAGGGGTGATCAGCCCCAGCATTTT.

By sample fraction, this clonotype is large. J is TRBJ1-5 and V is TRBV20-1; possible D gene TRBD1, 6 bases. Trimming removed 1 base from V and 4 bases from J, with 17 bases in between. The CDR3 loop spans 16 amino acids. CDR1 DFQATT and CDR2 SNEGSKA come from the germline V gene (reference sequence). This chain's CDR3 is CSARGRGALSNQPQHF. DNA of the CDR3: TGCAGTGCTAGAGGGAGGGGGGCCTTATCTAATCAGCCCCAGCATTTT.

V and J are TRBV15 and TRBJ2-3, with 10 bases lining up with TRBD1. Germline assignment: CDR1 LNHNV and CDR2 YYDKDF (reference sequence). V dropped 3 bases and J dropped 2; count of bases not matched to a gene: 5. The CDR3 length is 16 residues. This CDR3 is CATSRTGTGVTDTQYF. The DNA of the CDR3 is TGTGCCACCAGCAGGACCGGGACAGGGGTCACAGATACGCAGTATTTT.

This clonotype appeared a few times. V and J are TRBV6-5 and TRBJ2-1, with TRBD2 matching 16 bases. This CDR3 is 18 amino acids long. Trimming removed 4 bases from V and 6 bases from J; junction bases left unmatched: 9. Germline V CDR1 and CDR2: MNHEY, SVGAGI. CDR3 in DNA: TGTGCCAGCAGTTCTATTCCGGGACTAGCGGGAGGGGCCAATGAGCAGTTCTTC. Amino acids: CASSSIPGLAGGANEQFF.

This clonotype was detected only a few times. The rearrangement uses TRBV2 and TRBJ1-5; no definite D call. With 7 bases removed from V and 6 bases from J, the gap between germline ends came to 10 bases. Germline V CDR1 and CDR2: SNHLY, FYNNEI. The CDR3 is 12 amino acids. CDR3 in DNA: TGTGCCAGCAACCGGCCAGGTCAGCCCCAGCATTTT. Its translation: CASNRPGQPQHF.

The rearrangement links TRBV18 to TRBJ1-2; no definite D call. V dropped 3 bases and J dropped 2 bases, with 7 bases sitting between them. Germline values: CDR1 KGHSH, CDR2 LQKENI. The CDR3 length is 13 residues. CDR3 protein: CASSPKENYGYTF. CDR3 coding DNA: TGTGCCAGCTCACCTAAGGAAAACTATGGCTACACCTTC.

This clonotype came up a few times. This chain uses TRBV10-3 with TRBJ1-5; D is possibly TRBD1 (5 bases). Germline V gives CDR1 ENHRY, CDR2 SYGVKD. Trimming pared 4 bases from V and 5 bases from J, leaving 6 bases between. The CDR3 length is 12 residues. The CDR3 reads CAISGGDQPQHF. CDR3 DNA: TGTGCCATCAGTGGGGGGGATCAGCCCCAGCATTTT.

This sequence joins TRBV5-1 and TRBJ2-5; 7 bases are shared with TRBD1. This CDR3 comprises 14 residues. Germline V lookup: CDR1 SGHRS, CDR2 YFSETQ. Losses at the gene ends were 4 bases for V and 2 bases for J; bases not matched to a gene: 5. CDR3: CASSVGQIQETQYF. The CDR3 DNA follows: TGCGCCAGCAGCGTGGGACAGATACAAGAGACCCAGTACTTC.